The 10 T cell receptor beta chains below all came from one sample that was sequenced in a study of a mutant IDH1 vaccine in newly diagnosed glioma. The sample's time point: week 5, during vaccination. One vaccine dose held 300 ug of mutant IDH1 20-mer peptide and came with topical imiquimod. Data came from immunoSEQ multiplex PCR; TCRdb stores just in-frame clones and leaves some out. In the table there are around 50,000 clones, over 80% of which are singletons. For these receptors, no antigen is known. Sequencing used PBMCs, obtained from a glioma patient whose treatment included an IDH1 peptide vaccine. The receptors stem from a middle-aged woman with glioma.

CDR3 region: CASRTLMEPNYGYTF. Here the CDR3 DNA reads TGTGCCAGCAGAACCCTGATGGAACCAAACTATGGCTACACCTTC. This rearrangement joins TRBV27 to TRBJ1-2; D unclear. V was cut by 6 bases and J by 2 bases, with 16 bases left in between. From germline, CDR1 is MNHEY and CDR2 SMNVEV (reference sequence). The CDR3 is made up of 15 amino acids.

The gene calls are TRBV5-1 and TRBJ1-1, with unresolved D. Trimming stripped 2 bases from V and 4 bases from J, with 15 bases between. The germline V gene has CDR1 SGHRS and CDR2 YFSETQ. This CDR3 has 15 amino acids. CDR3 region: CASSLVIDAGTEAFF. CDR3 nucleotides: TGCGCCAGCAGCTTAGTGATCGATGCGGGCACTGAAGCTTTCTTT.

The chain couples TRBV5-4 to TRBJ1-1; D is ambiguous. The CDR3 totals 14 residues. The V gene lost 0 bases and the J gene lost 3 bases, with 9 bases spanning the gap. The germline V gene has CDR1 SGHNT and CDR2 YYREEE (reference sequence). The chain's CDR3 is CASSLEVGDTEAFF. The CDR3 DNA follows: TGTGCCAGCAGCTTGGAGGTTGGTGACACTGAAGCTTTCTTT.

J is TRBJ1-5 and V is TRBV7-8; 8 bases align to TRBD1. This CDR3 has 15 residues. Trimming at V came to 2 bases and at J to 3 bases, leaving 3 bases not matched to a gene. Germline CDR1 and CDR2: SGHVS and FQNEAQ. CDR3 coding DNA: TGTGCCAGCAGCTTATCCAGGGGGCCCAATCAGCCCCAGCATTTT. Amino acid sequence: CASSLSRGPNQPQHF.

CDR3 bases: TGTGCCAGCTCACAGGGGACAGGGAGTGAAAAACTGTTTTTT. Translated, it gives CASSQGTGSEKLFF. J is TRBJ1-4 and V is TRBV18; 9 bases match TRBD1. Germline CDR1 and CDR2: KGHSH and LQKENI. V lost 4 bases, J lost 7 bases, and 4 bases stayed unmatched. CDR3 length equals 14 residues. Complete variable domain (other parts from reference TRBV18 and TRBJ1-4): NAGVMQNPRHLVRRRGQEARLRCSPMKGHSHVYWYRQLPEEGLKFMVYLQKENIIDESGMPKERFSAEFPKEGPSILRIQQVVRGDSAAYFCASSQGTGSEKLFFGSGTQLSVL.

V gene TRBV11-2 combines with J gene TRBJ2-4; tentative D call: TRBD2 (6 bases). The germline V gene has CDR1 SGHAT and CDR2 FQNNGV. Deletions cut 8 bases from V and 0 bases from J, with 14 bases between. The CDR3 is 15 residues long. The CDR3 bases are TGTGCCAGCTCCCCCTCGGGGGTAGCCAAAAACATTCAGTACTTC. This translates into CASSPSGVAKNIQYF. The full variable domain, completed using reference TRBV11-2 and TRBJ2-4, is EAGVAQSPRYKIIEKRQSVAFWCNPISGHATLYWYQQILGQGPKLLIQFQNNGVVDDSQLPKDRFSAERLKGVDSTLKIQPAKLEDSAVYLCASSPSGVAKNIQYFGAGTRLSVL.

The count of this clone is one. The chain is built from TRBV27 and TRBJ1-1; 7 bases agree with TRBD1. The CDR3 is 15 residues long. CDR1 MNHEY and CDR2 SMNVEV come from the germline V gene (reference sequence). J lost 4 bases, V lost 3 bases, and 8 bases had no gene match. The CDR3 coding sequence is TGTGCCAGCAGTTTTTACAGGGGCGGGGGCACTGAAGCTTTCTTT. Its protein product is CASSFYRGGGTEAFF.

The V and J genes are TRBV5-1 and TRBJ2-1; D not resolved. Germline V gene lookup returns CDR1 SGHRS and CDR2 YFSETQ. The germline V and J ends were trimmed by 2 bases and 10 bases, with 13 bases remaining between them. CDR3 length: 13 amino acids. CDR3 loop: CASSFGVSREQFF. DNA of the CDR3: TGCGCCAGCAGCTTCGGAGTTAGCCGCGAGCAGTTCTTC.

The V and J genes are TRBV15 and TRBJ1-1; maybe TRBD1 (6 bases). CDR1 is LNHNV, CDR2 YYDKDF, per germline (reference sequence). There are 20 residues in the CDR3. Trimming took off 1 base at V and 4 bases at J, with 28 bases between the two ends. The CDR3 is CATSRVFKGQHTRGGTEAFF. DNA for the CDR3: TGTGCCACCAGCAGAGTGTTCAAAGGACAGCACACAAGGGGAGGCACTGAAGCTTTCTTT.

This chain links TRBV7-2 with TRBJ2-2; D uncertain. The CDR3 has 13 amino acids. With 6 bases removed from V and 3 bases from J, the gap between germline ends came to 8 bases. CDR1 and CDR2 (germline): SGHTA, FQGNSA. The CDR3 region is CASSRSYTGELFF. As DNA, the CDR3 is TGTGCCAGCAGTCGGTCGTACACCGGGGAGCTGTTTTTT.